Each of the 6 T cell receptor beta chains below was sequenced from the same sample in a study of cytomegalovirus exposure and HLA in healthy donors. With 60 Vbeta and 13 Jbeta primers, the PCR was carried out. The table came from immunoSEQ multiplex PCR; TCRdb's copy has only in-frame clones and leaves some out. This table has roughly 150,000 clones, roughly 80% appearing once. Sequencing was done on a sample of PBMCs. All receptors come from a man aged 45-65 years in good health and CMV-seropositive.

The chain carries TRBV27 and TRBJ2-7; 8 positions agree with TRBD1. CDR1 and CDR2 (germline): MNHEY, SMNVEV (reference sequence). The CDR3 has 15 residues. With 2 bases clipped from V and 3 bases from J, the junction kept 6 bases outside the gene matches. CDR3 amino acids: CASSLRQGANYEQYF. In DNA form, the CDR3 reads TGTGCCAGCAGTTTACGCCAGGGGGCGAACTACGAGCAGTACTTC.

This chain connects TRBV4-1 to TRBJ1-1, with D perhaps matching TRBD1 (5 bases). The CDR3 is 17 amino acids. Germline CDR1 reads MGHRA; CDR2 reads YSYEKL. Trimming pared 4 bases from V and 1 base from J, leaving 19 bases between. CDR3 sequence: CASSPRVQVPQNTEAFF. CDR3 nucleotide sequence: TGCGCCAGCAGCCCCAGGGTCCAAGTCCCGCAGAACACTGAAGCTTTCTTT.

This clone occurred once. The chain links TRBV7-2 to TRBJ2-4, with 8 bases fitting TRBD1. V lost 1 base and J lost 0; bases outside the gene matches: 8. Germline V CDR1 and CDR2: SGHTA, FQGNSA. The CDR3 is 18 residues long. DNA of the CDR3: TGTGCCAGCAGCTTAGTTGGGACAGGACTTCTAGCCAAAAACATTCAGTACTTC. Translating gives CASSLVGTGLLAKNIQYF.

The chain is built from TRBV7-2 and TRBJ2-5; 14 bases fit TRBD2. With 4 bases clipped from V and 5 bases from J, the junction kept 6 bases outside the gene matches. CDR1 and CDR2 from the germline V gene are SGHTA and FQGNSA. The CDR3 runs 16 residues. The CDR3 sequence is CASSSGLAGGWETQYF. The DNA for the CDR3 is TGTGCCAGCAGCTCAGGACTAGCGGGGGGCTGGGAGACCCAGTACTTC. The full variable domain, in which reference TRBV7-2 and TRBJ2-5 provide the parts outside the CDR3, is GAGVSQSPSNKVTEKGKDVELRCDPISGHTALYWYRQSLGQGLEFLIYFQGNSAPDKSGLPSDRFSAERTGGSVSTLTIQRTQQEDSAVYLCASSSGLAGGWETQYFGPGTRLLVL.

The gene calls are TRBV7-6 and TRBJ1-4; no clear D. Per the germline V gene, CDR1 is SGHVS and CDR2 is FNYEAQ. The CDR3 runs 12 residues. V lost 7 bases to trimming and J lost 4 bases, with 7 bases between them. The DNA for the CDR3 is TGTGCCAGCACGGGGTATAATGAAAAACTGTTTTTT. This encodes CASTGYNEKLFF.

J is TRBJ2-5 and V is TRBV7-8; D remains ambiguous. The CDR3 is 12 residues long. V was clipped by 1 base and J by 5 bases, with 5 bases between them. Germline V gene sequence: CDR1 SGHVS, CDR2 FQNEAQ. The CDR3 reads CASSLGMETQYF. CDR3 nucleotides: TGTGCCAGCAGCTTAGGTATGGAGACCCAGTACTTC.